One sample yielded the 17 T cell receptor beta chains listed below, sequenced in a study of control samples from healthy donors and cancer patients. Sequenced by immunoSEQ multiplex PCR; TCRdb stores in-frame clones only, minus some. The data show about 130,000 clones, with more than 80% seen just once and about 2.5% held by the top ten. Sequencing was performed on blood. The receptors here all came from a man in his forties in good health.

J is TRBJ2-3 and V is TRBV18, with a tentative D call TRBD1 (5 bases). The V gene lost 6 bases and the J gene lost 4 bases, with 17 bases spanning the gap. From germline, CDR1 is KGHSH and CDR2 LQKENI. This CDR3 region has 15 residues. The CDR3 nucleotides are TGTGCCAGCTCCCAGACAGTGAATTCCGCAGATACGCAGTATTTT. It yields the protein CASSQTVNSADTQYF.

This clone was seen once. This rearrangement joins TRBV5-4 to TRBJ2-2; a weak D match, TRBD2 (7 bases). The V and J ends lost 4 bases and 4 bases respectively, with 17 bases between them. Germline loops: CDR1 SGHNT, CDR2 YYREEE (reference sequence). The CDR3 is 16 residues long. DNA of the CDR3: TGTGCCAGCAGCCCCCTCCGGGGGGCGCCCACCGGGGAGCTGTTTTTT. Residues: CASSPLRGAPTGELFF.

This chain links TRBV19 with TRBJ2-5, with TRBD2 as a possible D gene (6 bases). V was pared by 6 bases and J by 5 bases, with 10 bases between. From germline, CDR1 is LNHDA and CDR2 SQIVND (reference sequence). This CDR3 is built from 12 residues. CDR3: CASSTGVETQYF. CDR3 in DNA: TGTGCCAGTAGCACGGGGGTTGAGACCCAGTACTTC. The variable domain in full, with the rest retrieved from reference TRBV19 and TRBJ2-5, is DGGITQSPKYLFRKEGQNVTLSCEQNLNHDAMYWYRQDPGQGLRLIYYSQIVNDFQKGDIAEGYSVSREKKESFPLTVTSAQKNPTAFYLCASSTGVETQYFGPGTRLLVL.

In the case of this clone: One junction end does not reproduce the germline sequence, and a read error may be involved. This chain joins TRBV6-6 and TRBJ1-1; no clear D. Per the germline V gene, CDR1 is MNHNY and CDR2 is SVGAGI (reference sequence). CDR3 size: 14 residues. CDR3 nucleotide sequence: TGTGCCAGCACTTACTCAAGCACGAGGGCTGAAGCTTTCTTT. Translated: CASTYSSTRAEAFF.

The chain combines TRBV30 with TRBJ1-1; the D gene is possibly TRBD1 (6 bases). The germline gives CDR1 GTSNPN, CDR2 SVGIG (reference sequence). V lost 2 bases and J 4 bases, leaving 14 bases between the germline ends. The CDR3 runs 14 residues. CDR3 DNA sequence: TGTGCCTGGAGTATGGGGGGCTGGGGCACTGAAGCTTTCTTT. Amino acids: CAWSMGGWGTEAFF.

This clone was observed a handful of times. The chain recombines TRBV19 with TRBJ2-5; 10 nucleotides match TRBD1. CDR3 length: 14 residues. The germline V gene has CDR1 LNHDA and CDR2 SQIVND (reference sequence). V was clipped by 5 bases and J by 3 bases; unmatched bases: 3. The CDR3 loop reads CASSPGTGEETQYF. The CDR3 bases are TGTGCCAGTAGTCCCGGGACAGGGGAAGAGACCCAGTACTTC.

The rearrangement uses TRBV19 and TRBJ1-2; 7 bases agree with TRBD1. V shed 7 bases and J 7 bases; nucleotides not matched to a gene: 12. The CDR3 loop spans 14 amino acids. Germline-derived CDR1 and CDR2 are LNHDA and SQIVND (reference sequence). For the CDR3, the DNA is TGTGCCAGTACTTCTGACTCGGAGGGGGCTGGCTACACCTTC. Protein sequence: CASTSDSEGAGYTF.

V and J are TRBV7-9 and TRBJ1-5; 9 positions agree with TRBD1. Trimming at V came to 3 bases and at J to 6 bases, leaving 3 bases not matched to a gene. This CDR3 has 14 residues. Germline lookup yields CDR1 SEHNR and CDR2 FQNEAQ (reference sequence). CDR3 amino acids: CASSFGTGLQPQHF. Written as DNA, the CDR3 is TGTGCCAGCAGCTTCGGGACAGGGCTTCAGCCCCAGCATTTT.

In this sample, this clone turned up a few times. The rearrangement joins TRBV27 to TRBJ1-6; D unclear. Germline loops: CDR1 MNHEY, CDR2 SMNVEV (reference sequence). This CDR3 has 14 residues. Trimming left V 7 bases short and J 7 bases short, with 14 bases between. The CDR3 is CASTPRLRNSPLHF. The CDR3 nucleotides read TGTGCCAGCACCCCGAGACTGAGGAATTCACCCCTCCACTTT.

Only one count was recorded for this clone. This chain connects TRBV21-1 to TRBJ1-5; no DNA check was done on the table's D call, TRBD1. TRBV21-1 counts as a pseudogene. This CDR3 is built from 18 residues. In nucleotides, the CDR3 is TGTGCCAGCAGCAAAGGGATCCCTGGGACAGAGAAATATCAGCCCCAGCATTTT. It yields the protein CASSKGIPGTEKYQPQHF.

The chain joins TRBV3-1 (or the pseudogene TRBV3-2) to TRBJ1-3, with D uncertain. The CDR3 totals 14 residues. CDR1 and CDR2 from the germline V gene are LGHDT and YNNKEL (reference sequence). Trimming took 1 base from V and 3 from J, leaving 7 bases between them. The CDR3 spells CASSQAILGNTIYF. CDR3 nucleotides: TGTGCCAGCAGCCAAGCGATCCTTGGAAACACCATATATTTT.

CDR3: CASRDQGSNQPQHF. In nucleotides, the CDR3 is TGTGCCAGCCGGGACCAGGGGAGCAATCAGCCCCAGCATTTT. The chain links TRBV19 to TRBJ1-5; a possible D gene is TRBD1 (6 bases). This CDR3 region has 14 residues. Germline-derived CDR1 and CDR2 are LNHDA and SQIVND (reference sequence). Between the trimmed V and J ends, which lost 9 bases and 1 base, there was a span of 13 bases.

This clone was observed a few times. The chain recombines TRBV7-9 with TRBJ1-3; D remains ambiguous. Trimming stripped 8 bases from V and 0 bases from J, with 11 bases between. Germline CDR1 and CDR2: SEHNR and FQNEAQ (reference sequence). This CDR3 contains 14 residues. CDR3 residues: CASEQPYSGNTIYF. The CDR3 nucleotides are TGTGCCAGCGAACAGCCCTACTCTGGAAACACCATATATTTT. The whole variable domain, filled in from reference TRBV7-9 and TRBJ1-3, reads DTGVSQNPRHKITKRGQNVTFRCDPISEHNRLYWYRQTLGQGPEFLTYFQNEAQLEKSRLLSDRFSAERPKGSFSTLEIQRTEQGDSAMYLCASEQPYSGNTIYFGEGSWLTVV.

This chain uses TRBV10-3 with TRBJ2-1; D is perhaps TRBD2 (7 bases). V was shortened by 4 bases and J by 6 bases, with 16 bases between the two germline ends. The V gene's germline CDR1 is ENHRY and CDR2 SYGVKD. The CDR3 sequence is 15 residues long. For the CDR3, the DNA is TGTGCCATCAGTGGAATCAGGGGAGGGGGCAATGAGCAGTTCTTC. It encodes CAISGIRGGGNEQFF.

The chain recombines TRBV19 with TRBJ2-7; TRBD1 agrees at 9 bases. This CDR3 is built from 17 residues. The trim removed 3 bases at V and 2 bases at J, leaving 11 bases unmatched. The germline CDR1 and CDR2 sequences are LNHDA and SQIVND (reference sequence). The CDR3 here is CASSIPLGQGTTYEQYF. The CDR3 coding sequence is TGTGCCAGTAGTATCCCCCTAGGACAGGGGACTACCTACGAGCAGTACTTC.

The chain employs TRBV6-4 and TRBJ2-1; D is tentatively TRBD1 or TRBD2 (6 bases each). CDR1 is MRHNA, CDR2 SNTAGT, per germline. Trimming shortened V by 2 bases and J by 1 base, and 12 bases separated the two germline ends. This CDR3 has 16 amino acids. The CDR3 sequence is CASSDTPGASYNEQFF. The DNA of the CDR3 is TGTGCCAGCAGTGACACGCCGGGGGCATCCTACAATGAGCAGTTCTTC.

This chain joins TRBV19 and TRBJ1-5; D is unresolved. The germline V and J ends were trimmed by 7 bases and 2 bases, with 15 bases remaining between them. The CDR3 runs 15 residues. Germline CDR1 and CDR2: LNHDA and SQIVND (reference sequence). In nucleotides, the CDR3 is TGTGCCAGTACTAGGAATGTCGGTGGCAATCAGCCCCAGCATTTT. Encoded protein: CASTRNVGGNQPQHF.